The 17 T cell receptor beta chains presented below share a single source sample, sequenced in a study of T cells in Graves' hyperthyroidism and ophthalmopathy. Amplified TCR beta CDR3 regions derived from RNA transcripts. During a first-round RT-PCR of the TCR CDR3, the HTBI primer set was used. TCRdb re-analysed the multiplex PCR reads in MiXCR, keeping a single row per CDR3 protein. The table records a few hundred thousand distinct CDR3 sequences, about 46% of them present only once. Input material: peripheral blood or thyroid tissue (not recorded which). All receptors come from an adult woman with Graves' disease, either hyperthyroidism or ophthalmopathy (not recorded which).

The J gene is TRBJ1-1, the V gene TRBV29-1, with a tentative D call TRBD1 (6 bases). CDR3 length equals 14 residues. With 3 bases removed from V and 0 bases from J, the gap between germline ends came to 11 bases. Germline CDR1 and CDR2: SQVTM and ANQGSEA. In DNA, the CDR3 is TGCAGCGTTGAGCAGGGGCTAATGAACACTGAAGCTTTCTTT. It codes for CSVEQGLMNTEAFF. Together with reference TRBV29-1 and TRBJ1-1, the CDR3 gives the full variable domain: SAVISQKPSRDICQRGTSLTIQCQVDSQVTMMFWYRQQPGQSLTLIATANQGSEATYESGFVIDKFPISRPNLTFSTLTVSNMSPEDSSIYLCSVEQGLMNTEAFFGQGTRLTVV.

In the case of this clonotype: A single base separates this from a much larger clone, so it may be a read error. The V gene is TRBV7-3, the J gene TRBJ1-4, with D maybe TRBD1 (5 bases). This CDR3 has 14 residues. Germline V gene lookup returns CDR1 SGHTA and CDR2 FQGTGA. In nucleotides, the CDR3 is TGCGCCAGCAGCCAACGGGGGACTAATGAAAAACTGTTTTTT. It encodes CASSQRGTNEKLFF. The entire variable domain, with the rest obtained from reference TRBV7-3 and TRBJ1-4, is as follows: GAGVSQTPSNKVTEKGKYVELRCDPISGHTALYWYRQSLGQGPEFLIYFQGTGAADDSGLPNDRFFAVRPEGSVSTLKIQRTERGDSAVYLCASSQRGTNEKLFFGSGTQLSVL.

The CDR3 coding sequence is TGTGCCAGCAGTTACTCGGGCGGGACCTACGAGCAGTACTTC. This sequence encodes CASSYSGGTYEQYF. J is TRBJ2-7 and V is TRBV6-6, with D possibly TRBD2 on 6 matching bases. CDR3 length: 14 amino acids. Trimming removed 0 bases at V and 2 bases at J, with 8 bases between. CDR1 is MNHNY, CDR2 SVGAGI, per germline (reference sequence).

This clonotype appeared many times. The chain employs TRBV7-2 and TRBJ2-7; TRBD1 might be the D (5 bases). V was clipped by 5 bases and J by 7 bases, with 9 bases between them. The length of the CDR3 is 11 residues. Germline V gene sequence: CDR1 SGHTA, CDR2 FQGNSA. CDR3: CASSPGWEQYF. In nucleotides, the CDR3 is TGTGCCAGCAGCCCAGGGTGGGAGCAGTACTTC. The whole variable domain, filled in from reference TRBV7-2 and TRBJ2-7, reads GAGVSQSPSNKVTEKGKDVELRCDPISGHTALYWYRQSLGQGLEFLIYFQGNSAPDKSGLPSDRFSAERTGGSVSTLTIQRTQQEDSAVYLCASSPGWEQYFGPGTRLTVT.

The rearrangement links TRBV20-1 to TRBJ2-7; 10 bases map to TRBD2. The CDR3 loop spans 15 amino acids. The J segment lost 4 bases and the V segment lost 0 bases, leaving 6 bases of the junction unmatched. Germline V CDR1 and CDR2: DFQATT, SNEGSKA (reference sequence). CDR3 coding DNA: TGCAGTGCTAGAGACCCCTCGACTAGCGGGTACGAGCAGTACTTC. This encodes CSARDPSTSGYEQYF.

The CDR3 DNA reads TGTGCCAGCGCGGGCAGGGGGGCATCACCCCTCCACTTT. Its translation is CASAGRGASPLHF. The chain recombines TRBV2 with TRBJ1-6, with 7 bases lining up with TRBD1. The germline gives CDR1 SNHLY, CDR2 FYNNEI. CDR3 length equals 13 residues. V gave up 8 bases and J gave up 10 bases; unmatched junction bases: 8.

The V and J genes are TRBV5-5 and TRBJ1-2, with D possibly being TRBD1 (6 bases). This CDR3 comprises 16 residues. Germline V gene data show CDR1 as SGHKS and CDR2 as YYEKEE (reference sequence). V lost 4 bases to trimming and J lost 4 bases, with 20 bases between them. CDR3 nucleotides: TGTGCCAGCAGCCCAATCGCGGGGGCTGGATCCTATGGCTACACCTTC. Encoded protein: CASSPIAGAGSYGYTF.

This chain joins TRBV29-1 and TRBJ2-7; 7 bases match TRBD1. Losses at the gene ends were 7 bases for V and 4 bases for J; bases not matched to a gene: 10. Per germline, CDR1 SQVTM and CDR2 ANQGSEA. The CDR3 loop spans 13 amino acids. This chain's CDR3 is CSGRQGTVYEQYF. CDR3 nucleotide sequence: TGCAGCGGCCGACAGGGAACAGTGTACGAGCAGTACTTC.

For this clonotype: The junction departs from germline at one end; a sequencing error may be responsible. This chain uses TRBV10-3 with TRBJ2-7; no clear D gene. CDR3 length: 14 amino acids. The germline V gene encodes CDR1 ENHRY and CDR2 SYGVKD. This chain's CDR3 is CASSEVRVGYEQYF. The CDR3 coding sequence is TGTGCCAGCAGTGAAGTAAGGGTTGGGTACGAGCAGTACTTC.

This clonotype was recorded many times. This chain joins TRBV2 and TRBJ2-2; TRBD2 matches at 11 bases. CDR1 and CDR2 from the germline V gene are SNHLY and FYNNEI. This CDR3 spans 14 amino acids. Trimming took 8 bases from V and 7 from J; bases not matched to a gene: 6. CDR3 residues: CASLAGGLVGELFF. Here the CDR3 DNA reads TGTGCCAGCCTAGCGGGAGGTCTGGTCGGGGAGCTGTTTTTT. Supplemented by reference TRBV2 and TRBJ2-2, the full variable domain reads EPEVTQTPSHQVTQMGQEVILRCVPISNHLYFYWYRQILGQKVEFLVSFYNNEISEKSEIFDDQFSVERPDGSNFTLKIRSTKLEDSAMYFCASLAGGLVGELFFGEGSRLTVL.

The chain carries TRBV14 and TRBJ1-1; D is perhaps TRBD1 (6 bases). The CDR3 is 14 amino acids. Germline V gene lookup returns CDR1 SGHDN and CDR2 FVKESK. V was trimmed by 4 bases and J by 8 bases, leaving 17 bases between them. The CDR3 protein is CASSPPGVRLEAFF. In DNA form, the CDR3 reads TGTGCCAGCAGCCCCCCAGGGGTGCGACTAGAAGCTTTCTTT.

This chain connects TRBV29-1 to TRBJ2-7; 10 positions match TRBD2. The CDR3 length is 14 residues. The ends lost 5 bases at V and 5 bases at J; junction bases unmatched: 9. Germline loops: CDR1 SQVTM, CDR2 ANQGSEA. The CDR3: CSVRLAGVVDEQYF. CDR3 DNA: TGCAGCGTTCGGCTAGCGGGGGTTGTGGACGAGCAGTACTTC.

The chain links TRBV7-9 to TRBJ1-3; 8 bases map to TRBD1. J lost 2 bases, V lost 5 bases, and 17 bases had no gene match. The CDR3 spans 19 residues. Germline assignment: CDR1 SEHNR and CDR2 FQNEAQ (reference sequence). CDR3 sequence: CASSQQTGQGRIPGNTIYF. In nucleotides, the CDR3 is TGTGCCAGCAGCCAGCAGACCGGACAGGGCAGGATCCCTGGAAACACCATATATTTT.

This clonotype was picked up many times. The V gene is TRBV20-1, the J gene TRBJ1-1; no reliable D call. V was trimmed by 2 bases and J by 1 base, leaving 17 bases between them. CDR1 DFQATT and CDR2 SNEGSKA come from the germline V gene (reference sequence). This CDR3 region has 16 residues. The CDR3 sequence: CSARSEARRENTEAFF. As DNA, the CDR3 is TGCAGTGCTAGATCTGAGGCCCGACGGGAGAACACTGAAGCTTTCTTT.

The chain has TRBV9 and TRBJ1-1; D call uncertain. The CDR3 spans 13 residues. Germline CDR1 reads SGDLS; CDR2 reads YYNGEE. Between the trimmed V and J ends, which lost 0 bases and 10 bases, there was a span of 13 bases. The CDR3 nucleotides read TGTGCCAGCAGCGTAGCCGATGGATCAGTAGCTTTCTTT. Amino acid sequence: CASSVADGSVAFF. The variable domain in full, completed from reference TRBV9 and TRBJ1-1, reads DSGVTQTPKHLITATGQRVTLRCSPRSGDLSVYWYQQSLDQGLQFLIQYYNGEERAKGNILERFSAQQFPDLHSELNLSSLELGDSALYFCASSVADGSVAFFGQGTRLTVV.

The V and J genes are TRBV29-1 and TRBJ2-5; possible D gene TRBD2, 6 bases. Trimming left V 3 bases short and J 4 bases short, with 15 bases between. This CDR3 comprises 14 residues. From germline, CDR1 is SQVTM and CDR2 ANQGSEA. The CDR3 spells CSVDSGGLGETQYF. As DNA, the CDR3 is TGCAGCGTTGATAGCGGCGGGTTAGGAGAGACCCAGTACTTC.

The chain links TRBV11-2 to TRBJ2-5; TRBD1 or TRBD2 may be the D gene (6 bases each). Trimming took 11 bases from V and 7 from J, leaving 14 bases between them. The V gene's germline CDR1 is SGHAT and CDR2 FQNNGV. This CDR3 region has 11 residues. Here the CDR3 reads CACGVQGTQYF. The CDR3 DNA reads as TGTGCCTGCGGGGTACAGGGGACCCAGTACTTC.